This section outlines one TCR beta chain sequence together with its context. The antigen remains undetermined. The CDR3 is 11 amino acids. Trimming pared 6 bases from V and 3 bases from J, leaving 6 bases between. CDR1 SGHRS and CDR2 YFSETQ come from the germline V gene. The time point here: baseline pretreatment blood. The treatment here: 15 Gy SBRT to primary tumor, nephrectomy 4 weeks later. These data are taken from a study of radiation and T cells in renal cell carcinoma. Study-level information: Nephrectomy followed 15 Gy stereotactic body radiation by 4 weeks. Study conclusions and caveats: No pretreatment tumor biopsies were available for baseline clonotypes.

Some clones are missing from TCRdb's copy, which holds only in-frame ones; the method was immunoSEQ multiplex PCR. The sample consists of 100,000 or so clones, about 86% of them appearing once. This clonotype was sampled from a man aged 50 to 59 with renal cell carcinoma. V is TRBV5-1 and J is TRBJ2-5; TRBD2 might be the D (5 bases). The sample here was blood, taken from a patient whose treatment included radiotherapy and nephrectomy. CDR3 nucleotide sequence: TGCGCCAGCAACGGGGAAGAGACCCAGTACTTC. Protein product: CASNGEETQYF.